This T cell receptor beta chain was sequenced for a study of shared clonotypes between healthy human individuals. Sequencing used immunoSEQ multiplex PCR; TCRdb keeps in-frame clones, though not all of them. The sample contains about 480,000 clones, about 75% of which appear only once. V lost 10 bases, J lost 3 bases, and 19 bases lay in between. CDR3 length equals 14 residues. Germline CDR1 is MNHEY and CDR2 is SMNVEV (reference sequence). The receptor was isolated from a woman between 40 and 55 years old in good health. Some clones in this sample may be carry-over from other donors' samples. Sequencing was done on a sample of PBMCs. This chain connects TRBV27 to TRBJ2-7; D possibly corresponds to TRBD1 (6 bases). The CDR3 spells CATKFRGQGYEQYF. The CDR3, as DNA: TGTGCCACCAAGTTTCGGGGACAAGGCTACGAGCAGTACTTC.